These 14 T cell receptor beta chains originate from one sample sequenced in a study of post-analysis software for immune sequencing data. These receptors' targets are unknown. TCR beta libraries were prepared from cDNA with unique molecular identifiers. TCRdb itself ran the PCR reads through MiXCR, one entry per CDR3 protein. Here the sample spans roughly 800,000 distinct CDR3 sequences, roughly 29% being singletons. Overall study results and limits: TRBV5-6, TRBV5-1 and TRBV20-1 belonged to a set of about five TRBV segments that were more frequent in patients than controls.

The source material was blood. The receptors were sampled from a girl aged 10 to 17 with multiple sclerosis.

The sample holds many counts of this clonotype. V and J are TRBV6-1 and TRBJ1-6, with a tentative D call TRBD1 (5 bases). From germline, CDR1 is MNHNS and CDR2 SASEGT. Trimming stripped 4 bases from V and 7 bases from J, with 8 bases between. The CDR3 runs to 13 residues. The CDR3 reads CASSGGENSPLHF. In nucleotides, the CDR3 is TGTGCCAGCAGTGGGGGGGAGAATTCACCCCTCCACTTT.

The chain joins TRBV28 to TRBJ1-4; the match to TRBD1 covers 7 bases. Losses at the gene ends were 2 bases for V and 6 bases for J; bases not matched to a gene: 12. The CDR3 consists of 17 residues. Germline CDR1 is MDHEN and CDR2 is SYDVKM. This chain's CDR3 is CASSLLRGSLVYEKLFF. For the CDR3, the DNA is TGTGCCAGCAGTTTACTCAGGGGGTCTTTGGTTTATGAAAAACTGTTTTTT.

The table lists this clonotype with a few counts. This chain links TRBV7-9 with TRBJ2-7; tentatively, D is TRBD2 (5 bases). This CDR3 has 15 amino acids. The germline V and J ends were trimmed by 5 bases and 7 bases, with 21 bases remaining between them. CDR1 and CDR2 (germline): SEHNR, FQNEAQ (reference sequence). DNA for the CDR3: TGTGCCAGCAGCCTCAGCGGTGGAGGCCCCTCGGAGCAGTACTTC. Its protein product is CASSLSGGGPSEQYF.

The chain joins TRBV20-1 to TRBJ1-4; D gene ambiguous. Trimming left V 5 bases short and J 0 bases short, with 10 bases between. The germline V gene has CDR1 DFQATT and CDR2 SNEGSKA (reference sequence). This CDR3 contains 14 residues. This CDR3 is CSAGTAATNEKLFF. In DNA, the CDR3 is TGCAGTGCTGGTACAGCAGCAACTAATGAAAAACTGTTTTTT.

The rearrangement joins TRBV29-1 to TRBJ2-3; 7 positions match TRBD2. Germline assignment: CDR1 SQVTM and CDR2 ANQGSEA. J was trimmed by 3 bases and V by 3 bases; bases with no gene match: 6. The CDR3 is 14 residues long. The CDR3 DNA reads as TGCAGCGTTGACGAGGCGGGAGCTACAGATACGCAGTATTTT. Amino acid sequence: CSVDEAGATDTQYF.

This clonotype was seen ten or more times. CDR3 nucleotides: TGTGCCAGCAGGAGAACGGGGGCCAAAAACATTCAGTACTTC. It encodes CASRRTGAKNIQYF. This rearrangement joins TRBV6-5 to TRBJ2-4, with TRBD2 as a possible D gene (5 bases). The germline CDR1 and CDR2 sequences are MNHEY and SVGAGI. The CDR3 extends over 14 amino acids. Trimming stripped 6 bases from V and 1 base from J, with 10 bases between.

This clonotype occurred a few times. The rearrangement links TRBV7-2 to TRBJ1-5; D is uncertain. With 5 bases removed from V and 4 bases from J, the gap between germline ends came to 12 bases. The CDR3 has 14 amino acids. Germline V gene lookup returns CDR1 SGHTA and CDR2 FQGNSA. The CDR3 spells CASSGAWANQPQHF. In DNA form, the CDR3 reads TGTGCCAGCAGCGGTGCGTGGGCGAATCAGCCCCAGCATTTT.

The V gene is TRBV27, the J gene TRBJ2-7; perhaps TRBD2 as D (6 bases). The CDR3 extends over 15 amino acids. Germline CDR1 reads MNHEY; CDR2 reads SMNVEV (reference sequence). The V and J ends lost 5 bases and 1 base respectively, with 15 bases between them. The CDR3 sequence: CASSNGASASYEQYF. DNA for the CDR3: TGTGCCAGCAGTAATGGGGCTAGCGCATCCTACGAGCAGTACTTC.

J is TRBJ2-7 and V is TRBV5-1, with D unresolved. Between the trimmed V and J ends, which lost 5 bases and 0 bases, there was a span of 12 bases. This CDR3 region has 14 residues. CDR1 SGHRS and CDR2 YFSETQ come from the germline V gene. This CDR3 reads CASRVRWDSYEQYF. CDR3 bases: TGCGCCAGCAGGGTGAGGTGGGACTCCTACGAGCAGTACTTC.

Only a few counts were recorded for this clonotype. The chain is built from TRBV4-3 and TRBJ2-1, with 11 bases that match TRBD2. Germline-derived CDR1 and CDR2 are LGHNA and YSLEER. The ends lost 0 bases at V and 0 bases at J; junction bases unmatched: 4. CDR3 length: 18 residues. The CDR3 coding sequence is TGCGCCAGCAGCCAAGACCCAACTAGCGGGAGCTCCTACAATGAGCAGTTCTTC. It encodes CASSQDPTSGSSYNEQFF.

A note on this clonotype: A read error may be the cause here, since a much bigger clone is one base away. The gene calls are TRBV6-5 and TRBJ2-7; 9 bases map to TRBD1. The germline gives CDR1 MNHEY, CDR2 SVGAGI. The J segment lost 12 bases and the V segment lost 5 bases, leaving 14 bases of the junction unmatched. This CDR3 has 14 amino acids. CDR3 amino acids: CASSRTGTGRIRYF. For the CDR3, the DNA is TGTGCCAGCAGTCGAACCGGGACAGGGAGGATTCGGTACTTC.

This chain joins TRBV29-1 and TRBJ2-1; D possibly corresponds to TRBD2 (5 bases). V was cut by 5 bases and J by 4 bases, with 15 bases left in between. Germline V gene lookup returns CDR1 SQVTM and CDR2 ANQGSEA. This CDR3 is 14 amino acids long. The CDR3, as DNA: TGCAGCGTTTCCGGACTGGGATTATACAATGAGCAGTTCTTC. Encoded protein: CSVSGLGLYNEQFF.

This clonotype occurred many times. The chain uses TRBV5-6 and TRBJ2-7; the D gene is possibly TRBD2 (5 bases). The length of the CDR3 is 15 residues. The V end was cut by 4 bases, the J end by 1 base, with 15 bases between. Germline V gene lookup returns CDR1 SGHDT and CDR2 YYEEEE. Here the CDR3 reads CASSDAARGSYEQYF. The CDR3 bases are TGTGCCAGCAGCGATGCAGCTCGGGGTTCCTACGAGCAGTACTTC. Drawing the rest from reference TRBV5-6 and TRBJ2-7, the complete variable domain is DAGVTQSPTHLIKTRGQQVTLRCSPKSGHDTVSWYQQALGQGPQFIFQYYEEEERQRGNFPDRFSGHQFPNYSSELNVNALLLGDSALYLCASSDAARGSYEQYFGPGTRLTVT.

The chain employs TRBV6-5 and TRBJ1-1, with TRBD1 matching over 7 bases. Germline CDR1 is MNHEY and CDR2 is SVGAGI. With V trimmed by 0 bases and J by 4 bases, 2 bases remained unmatched. The CDR3 sequence is 14 residues long. CDR3 nucleotides: TGTGCCAGCAGTTACTCCACAGGGGTCACTGAAGCTTTCTTT. Protein: CASSYSTGVTEAFF.